These 5 T cell receptor beta chains share one sample of origin, sequenced in a study of cytomegalovirus exposure and HLA in healthy donors. Vbeta (60) and Jbeta (13) primers were used in the PCR. Generated by immunoSEQ multiplex PCR, the TCRdb table keeps only in-frame clones and is missing some. The table has approximately 140,000 clones, about four fifths seen once. Sequenced sample: PBMCs. These TCRs come from a man aged 30 to 39 in good health and CMV-seronegative.

The chain links TRBV6-5 to TRBJ1-5; 9 bases agree with TRBD1. Looked up from germline, CDR1 is MNHEY and CDR2 is SVGAGI. J gave up 4 bases and V 5 bases, and 6 bases lay outside the gene matches. CDR3 size: 15 residues. For the CDR3, the DNA is TGTGCCAGCAGTCAGGACAGGGGAAGGAATCAGCCCCAGCATTTT. It translates to CASSQDRGRNQPQHF.

J is TRBJ1-4 and V is TRBV7-4; TRBD1 matches at 9 bases. This CDR3 is built from 17 residues. V lost 7 bases to trimming and J lost 8 bases; unmatched junction nucleotides: 17. The germline gives CDR1 SGHVT, CDR2 SQSDAQ. CDR3 DNA sequence: TGTGCCAGCACCAGGGCCCTACAGGGGGCTCCTGGGGAAAAACTGTTTTTT. It yields the protein CASTRALQGAPGEKLFF.

The chain links TRBV4-1 to TRBJ2-2; D perhaps matches TRBD2 (6 bases). From germline, CDR1 is MGHRA and CDR2 YSYEKL. The CDR3 is 15 amino acids. Trimming removed 1 base at V and 7 bases at J, with 13 bases between. Written as DNA, the CDR3 is TGCGCCAGCAGCCAAGGTTACGGGAGAGACGGGGAGCTGTTTTTT. Its translation: CASSQGYGRDGELFF.

Only one count was recorded for this clone. The rearrangement joins TRBV5-4 to TRBJ2-5; 7 positions agree with TRBD1. Looked up from germline, CDR1 is SGHNT and CDR2 is YYREEE (reference sequence). The CDR3 runs to 15 residues. Losses at the gene ends were 4 bases for V and 5 bases for J; bases not matched to a gene: 11. The CDR3 here is CASSPDTGVGETQYF. CDR3 DNA sequence: TGTGCCAGCAGCCCGGATACAGGGGTGGGGGAGACCCAGTACTTC.

This chain uses TRBV28 with TRBJ2-7; D is perhaps TRBD1 (5 bases). Germline V gives CDR1 MDHEN, CDR2 SYDVKM. V lost 7 bases to trimming and J lost 3 bases, with 13 bases between them. The CDR3 spans 13 residues. The CDR3 DNA reads as TGTGCCAGCACCCCTACAGGTAACTACGAGCAGTACTTC. Translation gives CASTPTGNYEQYF.